This TCR beta chain was recovered during a study of beta chain features in type 1 diabetes. Every participating donor gave one draw, a heparinised blood sample averaging approximately 110 mL. Isolated RNA was reverse transcribed in full, so expressed TCRB transcripts were sequenced. The table came from immunoSEQ multiplex PCR; TCRdb's copy has only in-frame clones and leaves some out. The sample consists of approximately 170,000 clones, around 8% of them appearing once. In this sample, this clone turned up a few times. Its specificity is not known. Trimming took off 10 bases at V and 5 bases at J, with 14 bases between the two ends. The CDR3 has 12 amino acids. Germline values: CDR1 MDHEN, CDR2 SYDVKM. Findings and limits, study-wide: HLA influence on TCRB rearrangement stayed unresolved here. Significant though moderate, a shortening of TCRB CDR3s appeared in all four CD4+ subsets of Type 1 diabetes patients.

This chain links TRBV28 with TRBJ1-2; D is perhaps TRBD1 (6 bases). This TCR was sampled from a woman aged 40-49 years with type 1 diabetes. Input material: central memory CD4+ T cells from blood. This CDR3 reads CATAPGDYGYTF. In DNA, the CDR3 is TGTGCCACCGCACCAGGGGATTATGGCTACACCTTC.